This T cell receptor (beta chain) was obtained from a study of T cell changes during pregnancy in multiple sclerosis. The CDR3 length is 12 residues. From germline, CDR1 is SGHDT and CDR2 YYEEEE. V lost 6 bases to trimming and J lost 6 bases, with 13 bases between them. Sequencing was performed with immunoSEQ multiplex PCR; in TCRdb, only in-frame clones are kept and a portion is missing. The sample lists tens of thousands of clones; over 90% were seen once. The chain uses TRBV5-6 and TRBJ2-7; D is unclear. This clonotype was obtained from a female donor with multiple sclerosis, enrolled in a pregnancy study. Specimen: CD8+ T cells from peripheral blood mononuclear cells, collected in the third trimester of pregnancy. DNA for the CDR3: TGTGCCAGCACCACTTTGGGCCTCGAGCAGTACTTC. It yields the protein CASTTLGLEQYF.